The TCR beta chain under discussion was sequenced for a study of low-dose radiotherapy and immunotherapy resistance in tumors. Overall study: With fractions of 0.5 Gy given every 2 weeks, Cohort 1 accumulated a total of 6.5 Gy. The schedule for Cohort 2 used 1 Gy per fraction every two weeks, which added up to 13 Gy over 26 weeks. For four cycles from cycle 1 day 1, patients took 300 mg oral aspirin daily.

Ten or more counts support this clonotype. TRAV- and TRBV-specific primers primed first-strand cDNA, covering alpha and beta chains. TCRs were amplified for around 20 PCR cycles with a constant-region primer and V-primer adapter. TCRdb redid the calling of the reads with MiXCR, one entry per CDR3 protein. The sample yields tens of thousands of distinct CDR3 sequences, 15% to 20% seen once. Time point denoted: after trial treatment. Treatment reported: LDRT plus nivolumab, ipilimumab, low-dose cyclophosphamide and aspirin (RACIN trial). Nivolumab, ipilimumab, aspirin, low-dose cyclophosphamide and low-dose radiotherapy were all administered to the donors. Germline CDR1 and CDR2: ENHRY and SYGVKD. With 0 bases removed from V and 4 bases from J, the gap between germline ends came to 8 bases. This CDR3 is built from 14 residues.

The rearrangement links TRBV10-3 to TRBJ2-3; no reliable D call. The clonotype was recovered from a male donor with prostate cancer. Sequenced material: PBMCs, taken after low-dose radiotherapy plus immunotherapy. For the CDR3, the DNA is TGTGCCATCAGTGAGTCTGTGGTCGCAGATACGCAGTATTTT. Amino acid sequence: CAISESVVADTQYF.